The next 20 T cell receptor beta chains were all read from a single sample in a study of T cell responses to AZD1222 COVID-19 vaccine. Produced via immunoSEQ multiplex PCR; TCRdb's table is partial and in-frame only. The repertoire consists of around 130,000 clones, with 80% to 95% occurring once and the leading ten covering 0.85% to 1.3%. The sequenced sample was peripheral blood, obtained 28 days after the second AZD1222 dose. Every receptor here comes from an adult who received the AZD1222 COVID-19 vaccine.

The J gene is TRBJ1-2, the V gene TRBV5-1; tentative D call: TRBD1 (6 bases). There are 12 residues in the CDR3. Between the trimmed V and J ends, which lost 4 bases and 5 bases, there was a span of 9 bases. In germline, CDR1 is SGHRS, CDR2 YFSETQ. The CDR3 nucleotides are TGCGCCAGCAGCCAAGGACAGTATGGCTACACCTTC. This sequence encodes CASSQGQYGYTF.

The chain uses TRBV9 and TRBJ2-7, with 12 positions matching TRBD2. V was clipped by 3 bases and J by 6 bases; unmatched bases: 7. Germline V lookup: CDR1 SGDLS, CDR2 YYNGEE. This CDR3 has 15 amino acids. CDR3 DNA: TGTGCCAGCAGCGCGCTAGCGGGAGGGCAAGGCGAGCAGTACTTC. It specifies CASSALAGGQGEQYF.

The chain links TRBV6-1 to TRBJ2-7, with 7 bases fitting TRBD1. With 2 bases clipped from V and 2 bases from J, the junction kept 6 bases outside the gene matches. CDR3 length: 15 residues. Germline assignment: CDR1 MNHNS and CDR2 SASEGT. The CDR3 bases are TGTGCCAGCAGTGAACCGGGACAGAGTCCCTACGAGCAGTACTTC. This gives the protein CASSEPGQSPYEQYF.

The rearrangement links TRBV6-4 to TRBJ1-1; D is ambiguous. CDR1 MRHNA and CDR2 SNTAGT come from the germline V gene. The CDR3 loop spans 14 amino acids. Trimming took 6 bases from V and 0 from J, leaving 11 bases between them. In DNA form, the CDR3 reads TGTGCCAGCAGAGCCGACGGATTGAACACTGAAGCTTTCTTT. Protein product: CASRADGLNTEAFF.

A single count supports this clone. V gene TRBV5-6 combines with J gene TRBJ1-6; 7 nucleotides align to TRBD1. The junction had 6 bases not matched to a gene; V was cut back by 0 bases and J by 9 bases. The germline V gene encodes CDR1 SGHDT and CDR2 YYEEEE. The CDR3 loop spans 15 amino acids. CDR3 amino acids: CASSLAQGEGSPLHF. CDR3 nucleotide sequence: TGTGCCAGCAGCTTGGCGCAGGGGGAGGGTTCACCCCTCCACTTT.

In its sample, this clone was seen once. This sequence joins TRBV5-5 and TRBJ2-2; TRBD1 agrees at 9 bases. Per the germline V gene, CDR1 is SGHKS and CDR2 is YYEKEE (reference sequence). The V and J ends lost 4 bases and 6 bases, in that order; junction bases with no gene match: 7. This CDR3 is 15 amino acids long. Here the CDR3 reads CASSTGTGRAGELFF. The CDR3, as DNA: TGTGCCAGCAGCACCGGGACAGGGCGGGCCGGGGAGCTGTTTTTT.

The gene calls are TRBV19 and TRBJ2-7; 10 nucleotides align to TRBD1. Trimming at V came to 5 bases and at J to 6 bases, leaving 10 bases not matched to a gene. The CDR3 spans 15 residues. Germline V gives CDR1 LNHDA, CDR2 SQIVND (reference sequence). CDR3 sequence: CASSPEGGQGIEQYF. The CDR3 DNA is TGTGCCAGTAGTCCTGAGGGGGGACAGGGGATCGAGCAGTACTTC.

The chain links TRBV4-3 to TRBJ1-4; 9 nucleotides match TRBD1. CDR3 size: 16 residues. From germline, CDR1 is LGHNA and CDR2 YSLEER. The V gene end was trimmed by 0 bases and the J gene end by 7 bases; junction bases not matched to a gene: 6. This CDR3 is CASSQEGTGRTEKLFF. CDR3 nucleotides: TGCGCCAGCAGCCAAGAGGGGACAGGGCGGACTGAAAAACTGTTTTTT.

This clone occurred once. This chain connects TRBV9 to TRBJ2-1, with TRBD1 matching 8 bases. With 2 bases clipped from V and 6 bases from J, the junction kept 7 bases outside the gene matches. Germline CDR1 is SGDLS and CDR2 is YYNGEE. The CDR3 extends over 15 amino acids. CDR3 in amino acids: CASSVGQGMGNEQFF. In DNA form, the CDR3 reads TGTGCCAGCAGCGTCGGACAGGGAATGGGCAATGAGCAGTTCTTC. Supplemented by reference TRBV9 and TRBJ2-1, the full variable domain reads DSGVTQTPKHLITATGQRVTLRCSPRSGDLSVYWYQQSLDQGLQFLIQYYNGEERAKGNILERFSAQQFPDLHSELNLSSLELGDSALYFCASSVGQGMGNEQFFGPGTRLTVL.

This chain uses TRBV6-2 or TRBV6-3 with TRBJ1-2; D call uncertain. The CDR3 extends over 12 amino acids. Per germline, CDR1 MNHEY and CDR2 SVGEGT. The V end lost 3 bases, the J end lost 5 bases, and 7 bases lay between the germline ends. The CDR3 here is CASSYEAYGYTF. CDR3 coding DNA: TGTGCCAGCAGTTATGAAGCTTATGGCTACACCTTC.

The rearrangement joins TRBV7-2 to TRBJ2-1; D not resolved. CDR1 is SGHTA, CDR2 FQGNSA, per germline. The CDR3 length is 14 residues. Deletions cut 1 base from V and 6 bases from J, with 10 bases between. The CDR3 protein is CASSLGLEGNEQFF. In nucleotides, the CDR3 is TGTGCCAGCAGCTTAGGTCTAGAAGGCAATGAGCAGTTCTTC.

The chain carries TRBV7-2 and TRBJ2-2; the D call may be TRBD1 or TRBD2 (5 bases each). The germline V gene has CDR1 SGHTA and CDR2 FQGNSA. V lost 5 bases and J lost 6, with 10 bases in between. The CDR3 is 13 residues long. Written as DNA, the CDR3 is TGTGCCAGCAGCCCTAGAGGGGCCGGGGAGCTGTTTTTT. Translating it yields CASSPRGAGELFF.

J is TRBJ2-7 and V is TRBV11-1; a weak D match, TRBD2 (6 bases). The V end was cut by 1 base, the J end by 0 bases, with 10 bases between. The length of the CDR3 is 15 residues. Germline values: CDR1 SGHAT, CDR2 FQDESV (reference sequence). DNA for the CDR3: TGTGCCAGCAGCTTAGTGGCTAGCGTCTCCTACGAGCAGTACTTC. Its translation: CASSLVASVSYEQYF.

This chain links TRBV18 with TRBJ2-7; the D gene is possibly TRBD1 (5 bases). Per germline, CDR1 KGHSH and CDR2 LQKENI. Trimming pared 5 bases from V and 2 bases from J, leaving 13 bases between. The CDR3 has 14 residues. DNA of the CDR3: TGTGCCAGCTCATCAGACAGTGATGCCTACGAGCAGTACTTC. Protein: CASSSDSDAYEQYF.

This sequence joins TRBV19 and TRBJ1-4; a possible D gene is TRBD1 (5 bases). Germline V gives CDR1 LNHDA, CDR2 SQIVND (reference sequence). This CDR3 is built from 16 residues. V was shortened by 4 bases and J by 2 bases, with 14 bases between the two germline ends. CDR3 residues: CASSTGRGSTNEKLFF. As DNA, the CDR3 is TGTGCCAGTAGTACTGGTCGGGGCAGCACTAATGAAAAACTGTTTTTT.

The chain couples TRBV28 to TRBJ1-5; tentative D call: TRBD1 (5 bases). V was cut by 8 bases and J by 3 bases, with 17 bases left in between. Germline-derived CDR1 and CDR2 are MDHEN and SYDVKM. CDR3 size: 15 residues. The CDR3: CASQSQGTINQPQHF. In DNA form, the CDR3 reads TGTGCCAGCCAATCTCAGGGCACGATCAATCAGCCCCAGCATTTT.

The chain employs TRBV27 and TRBJ1-2, with a possible D match to TRBD1 (5 bases). Deletions cut 5 bases from V and 2 bases from J, with 15 bases between. Germline lookup yields CDR1 MNHEY and CDR2 SMNVEV (reference sequence). This CDR3 region has 15 residues. The CDR3 DNA sequence: TGTGCCAGCAGTGCACCGGGGACGGGAAACTATGGCTACACCTTC. Translating gives CASSAPGTGNYGYTF.

The CDR3 is CASSLRGSGYTF. DNA for the CDR3: TGTGCCAGTAGCCTCCGGGGTAGTGGCTACACCTTC. This chain connects TRBV19 to TRBJ1-2; D unclear. This CDR3 has 12 amino acids. The V gene's germline CDR1 is LNHDA and CDR2 SQIVND (reference sequence). V gave up 6 bases and J gave up 7 bases, with 12 bases separating them.

The rearrangement links TRBV7-2 to TRBJ2-3; tentative D call: TRBD2 (5 bases). V was shortened by 8 bases and J by 3 bases, with 9 bases between the two germline ends. The CDR3 has 12 amino acids. Looked up from germline, CDR1 is SGHTA and CDR2 is FQGNSA. CDR3 sequence: CASGRGTDTQYF. The CDR3 DNA sequence: TGTGCCAGCGGTAGAGGGACAGATACGCAGTATTTT.

This chain uses TRBV5-1 with TRBJ1-1; D unresolved. The CDR3 runs to 16 residues. V was cut by 1 base and J by 3 bases, with 16 bases left in between. The germline gives CDR1 SGHRS, CDR2 YFSETQ. CDR3 sequence reads: CASSLQSRIGDTEAFF. CDR3 bases: TGCGCCAGCAGCTTGCAAAGTCGAATTGGGGACACTGAAGCTTTCTTT. The whole variable domain, remainder taken from reference TRBV5-1 and TRBJ1-1, is KAGVTQTPRYLIKTRGQQVTLSCSPISGHRSVSWYQQTPGQGLQFLFEYFSETQRNKGNFPGRFSGRQFSNSRSEMNVSTLELGDSALYLCASSLQSRIGDTEAFFGQGTRLTVV.